These 4 T cell receptor beta chains were sequenced from one sample in a study of T cells after yellow fever vaccination. MiXCR, applied by TCRdb to the 5' RACE reads, yields one record per CDR3 protein. The table records about 220,000 distinct CDR3 sequences, around 6.7% of them present only once. The sequencing here drew on CD4+ T cells sorted from PBMCs, taken on the day of the yellow fever booster vaccination. These receptors all stem from a man between 25 and 39 years old who received the YFV17D yellow fever vaccine.

A few counts support this clonotype. V is TRBV18 and J is TRBJ2-5, with TRBD2 matching over 7 bases. CDR1 and CDR2 from the germline V gene are KGHSH and LQKENI. V lost 8 bases to trimming and J lost 0 bases; unmatched junction nucleotides: 9. This CDR3 region has 15 residues. The CDR3 protein is CASLVRAGNQETQYF. CDR3 sequence (DNA): TGTGCCAGCCTTGTTCGAGCGGGAAACCAAGAGACCCAGTACTTC.

This clonotype was recorded at least ten times. The chain joins TRBV5-1 to TRBJ2-3, with D possibly matching TRBD2 (6 bases). Germline V gene data show CDR1 as SGHRS and CDR2 as YFSETQ. The CDR3 spans 13 residues. With 0 bases removed from V and 8 bases from J, the gap between germline ends came to 10 bases. CDR3 residues: CASSLVTAGTQYF. CDR3 bases: TGCGCCAGCAGCTTGGTCACAGCGGGTACGCAGTATTTT. The full variable domain, with the rest looked up from reference TRBV5-1 and TRBJ2-3, is KAGVTQTPRYLIKTRGQQVTLSCSPISGHRSVSWYQQTPGQGLQFLFEYFSETQRNKGNFPGRFSGRQFSNSRSEMNVSTLELGDSALYLCASSLVTAGTQYFGPGTRLTVL.

In this sample, this clonotype turned up many times. This sequence joins TRBV7-2 and TRBJ1-5; unclear D gene. Germline V gene data show CDR1 as SGHTA and CDR2 as FQGNSA. CDR3 size: 14 residues. V lost 2 bases, J lost 4 bases, and 9 bases lay in between. The CDR3 is CASSLKGGNQPQHF. The CDR3 DNA follows: TGTGCCAGCAGCTTAAAGGGAGGGAATCAGCCCCAGCATTTT. Using reference TRBV7-2 and TRBJ1-5 for the parts outside the CDR3, the full variable domain is GAGVSQSPSNKVTEKGKDVELRCDPISGHTALYWYRQSLGQGLEFLIYFQGNSAPDKSGLPSDRFSAERTGGSVSTLTIQRTQQEDSAVYLCASSLKGGNQPQHFGDGTRLSIL.

The rearrangement uses TRBV20-1 and TRBJ1-1; a possible D gene is TRBD1 (5 bases). The CDR3 consists of 15 residues. CDR1 is DFQATT, CDR2 SNEGSKA, per germline (reference sequence). V was shortened by 0 bases and J by 1 base, with 12 bases between the two germline ends. CDR3 DNA sequence: TGCAGTGCTAGAGATCCGAGGACACAGAACACTGAAGCTTTCTTT. Its protein product is CSARDPRTQNTEAFF.